One and the same sample provided the 7 T cell receptor beta chains below, sequenced in a study of T cells after yellow fever vaccination. TCRdb re-called the 5' RACE reads with MiXCR, one entry per CDR3 protein. In the table there are 250,000 to 400,000 distinct CDR3 sequences, approximately 4.5% of which are singletons. Sequenced here: PBMCs, sampled 15 days after the yellow fever booster vaccination. These receptors were collected from a young man who received the YFV17D yellow fever vaccine.

This clonotype occurred many times. CDR3 residues: CASSEGVRNQPQHF. The CDR3 DNA is TGTGCCAGCAGTGAAGGGGTGCGCAATCAGCCCCAGCATTTT. The chain is built from TRBV2 and TRBJ1-5, with no clear D. The V gene's germline CDR1 is SNHLY and CDR2 FYNNEI. Trimming took off 1 base at V and 2 bases at J, with 6 bases between the two ends. The CDR3 spans 14 residues.

This clonotype came up a few times. V gene TRBV6-5 combines with J gene TRBJ2-5, with TRBD2 matching 12 bases. CDR3 length equals 16 residues. Germline CDR1 MNHEY, CDR2 SVGAGI. Losses at the gene ends were 5 bases for V and 7 bases for J; bases not matched to a gene: 11. CDR3 protein: CASSPTTSGGPRTQYF. The CDR3 DNA sequence: TGTGCCAGCAGTCCAACGACTAGCGGGGGTCCTCGGACCCAGTACTTC.

This clonotype occurred many times. This chain joins TRBV27 and TRBJ2-2; possible D gene TRBD2, 6 bases. Trimming removed 0 bases from V and 5 bases from J, with 13 bases in between. The CDR3 runs 16 residues. CDR1 and CDR2 (germline): MNHEY, SMNVEV (reference sequence). This CDR3 reads CASSLSQRVLTGELFF. The CDR3 DNA follows: TGTGCCAGCAGTTTATCGCAGCGGGTCCTAACCGGGGAGCTGTTTTTT.

This chain connects TRBV20-1 to TRBJ2-3; 9 bases align to TRBD2. Trimming cost V 1 base and J 4 bases; bases outside gene matches: 6. Germline CDR1 is DFQATT and CDR2 is SNEGSKA (reference sequence). CDR3 size: 15 residues. The CDR3: CSARVGRGGSDTQYF. For the CDR3, the DNA is TGCAGTGCTAGAGTAGGGCGGGGGGGGTCAGATACGCAGTATTTT.

The V gene is TRBV15, the J gene TRBJ2-7; D remains ambiguous. CDR1 is LNHNV and CDR2 is YYDKDF in the germline V gene (reference sequence). V was pared by 0 bases and J by 1 base, with 7 bases between. The CDR3 totals 14 residues. CDR3 in DNA: TGTGCCACCAGCAGAGATGTAGGGTCCTACGAGCAGTACTTC. Translated: CATSRDVGSYEQYF.

In its sample, this clonotype was seen a few times. This chain uses TRBV12-3 or TRBV12-4 with TRBJ1-1; D is unresolved. V gave up 4 bases and J gave up 3 bases, with 12 bases separating them. The CDR3 has 14 amino acids. The CDR3 bases are TGTGCCAGCAGTTATCCGGCAAGGGACACTGAAGCTTTCTTT. This codes for CASSYPARDTEAFF.

This clonotype was picked up many times. The gene calls are TRBV20-1 and TRBJ2-7; 9 bases are shared with TRBD2. J was trimmed by 6 bases and V by 8 bases; bases with no gene match: 23. The V gene's germline CDR1 is DFQATT and CDR2 SNEGSKA (reference sequence). This CDR3 comprises 17 residues. The CDR3 reads CSRPPRGRGPLSAEQYV. The CDR3 DNA reads as TGCAGTCGCCCCCCCCGCGGGAGGGGCCCGCTCTCGGCCGAGCAGTACGTC.